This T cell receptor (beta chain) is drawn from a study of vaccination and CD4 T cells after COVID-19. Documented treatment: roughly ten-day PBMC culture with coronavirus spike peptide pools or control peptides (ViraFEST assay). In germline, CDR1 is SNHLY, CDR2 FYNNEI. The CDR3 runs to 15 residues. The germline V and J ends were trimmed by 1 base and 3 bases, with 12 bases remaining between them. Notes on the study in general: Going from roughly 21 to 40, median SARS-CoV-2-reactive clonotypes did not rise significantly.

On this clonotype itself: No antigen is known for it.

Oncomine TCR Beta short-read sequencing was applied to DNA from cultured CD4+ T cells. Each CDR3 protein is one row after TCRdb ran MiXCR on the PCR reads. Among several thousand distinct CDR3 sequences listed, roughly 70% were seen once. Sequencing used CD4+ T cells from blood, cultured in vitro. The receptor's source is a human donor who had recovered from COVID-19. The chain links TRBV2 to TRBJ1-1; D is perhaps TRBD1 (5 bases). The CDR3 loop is CASSEGSGTYTEAFF. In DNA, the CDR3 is TGTGCCAGCAGTGAAGGGTCAGGGACGTACACTGAAGCTTTCTTT.